A single sample is the source of the 4 T cell receptor beta chains below, sequenced in a study of tumor and adjacent non-tumor tissue in lung cancer. The template was RNA from unsorted bulk tissue. Three rounds of nested PCR, following a modified ARM-PCR protocol, produced the TCRbeta library. Via MiXCR, TCRdb re-called the multiplex PCR reads, giving one row per CDR3 protein. This table has 65,000 to 95,000 distinct CDR3 sequences, 75% to 90% appearing once. The specimen sequenced was lung tumor tissue. The receptor source for this set is a woman aged 50 to 65 with non-small cell lung cancer.

This clonotype was observed at least ten times. The V gene is TRBV20-1, the J gene TRBJ2-1; 7 nucleotides match TRBD2. This CDR3 comprises 13 residues. J was trimmed by 9 bases and V by 1 base; bases with no gene match: 6. Germline assignment: CDR1 DFQATT and CDR2 SNEGSKA (reference sequence). The CDR3 coding sequence is TGCAGTGCTAGAGCCCACGCGGGAGCTGAGCAGTTCTTC. Residues: CSARAHAGAEQFF.

To note about this clonotype: As the CDR3 is not closed by the conserved phenylalanine or tryptophan, this likely results from a read error. The limits of the CDR3 on the DNA are not certain, so only TCRdb's listed CDR3 is given. The chain has TRBV6-5 and TRBJ2-2; the table's TRBD1 call for D was not verified on the DNA. 13 amino acids form the CDR3, both terminal residues included. CDR1 is MNHEY, CDR2 SVGAGI, per germline. CDR3 in amino acids: CAISYGGTGELFI.

A word on this clonotype: One end of the junction does not line up with germline, which may come from a read error. The rearrangement joins TRBV20-1 to TRBJ2-4, with D possibly being TRBD2 (5 bases). CDR3 length: 13 amino acids. Looked up from germline, CDR1 is DFQATT and CDR2 is SNEGSKA (reference sequence). Here the CDR3 reads CIARILSGSIQYF. The CDR3 DNA reads as TGCATTGCTAGAATCCTAAGCGGCAGCATTCAGTACTTC.

In the case of this clonotype: At one boundary the junction diverges from the germline segment, which might be a read error. The chain uses TRBV4-1 and TRBJ2-4; 8 bases match TRBD2. The CDR3 sequence is 17 residues long. The germline V gene has CDR1 MGHRA and CDR2 YSYEKL. The CDR3 is CVSSPGGGSGGKNIKYF. Here the CDR3 DNA reads TGCGTCAGCAGCCCCGGCGGGGGGAGTGGCGGCAAAAACATTAAGTACTTC.